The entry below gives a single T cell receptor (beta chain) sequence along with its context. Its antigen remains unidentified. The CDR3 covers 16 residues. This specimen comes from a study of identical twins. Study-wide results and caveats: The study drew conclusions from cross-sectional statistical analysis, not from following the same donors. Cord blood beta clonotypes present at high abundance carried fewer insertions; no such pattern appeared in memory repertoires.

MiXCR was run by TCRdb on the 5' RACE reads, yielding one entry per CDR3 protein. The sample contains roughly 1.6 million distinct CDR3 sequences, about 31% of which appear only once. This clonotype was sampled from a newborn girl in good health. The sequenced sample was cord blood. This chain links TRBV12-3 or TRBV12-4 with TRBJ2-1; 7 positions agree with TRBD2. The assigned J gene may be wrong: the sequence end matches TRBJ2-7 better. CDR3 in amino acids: CASSGHGLERYNEQYF. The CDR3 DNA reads TGTGCCAGCAGTGGCCACGGACTAGAACGATACAATGAGCAGTACTTC.